This T cell receptor (beta chain) was identified during a study of T cell repertoires in cytomegalovirus infection (dated by TCRdb to about 2019). In terms of the full investigation: Donor HLA type was relevant to the analysis, because carriage of CMV infection together with the matching HLA type was indicated by public TCR beta signatures. Broad study findings and their caveats: Carriers of CMV infection plus the relevant HLA type were discriminated by the cumulative frequency of public TCR beta family members in the study cohort and in an independent approximately 400-donor cohort. The ex vivo response was dominated by HLA-C-restricted CMV-specific TCR beta clonotypes, which also provided the single most frequent clonotype in two of eight donors.

TCRdb records Illumina HiSeq 1500 as the sequencer. In-frame beta chains were kept once TCRdb had trimmed the public reads at Q25 with fastp and called clones with MiXCR. Rows are combined by CDR3 protein, so each entry shows the most common genes and DNA. The sample yields a few hundred thousand distinct CDR3 sequences; roughly a sixth were counted once. The leading ten clones occupy about 12% of the sample. The CDR3 has 15 amino acids, counting the end cysteine and phenylalanine. Of all the DNA, just the CDR3 is kept, 45 bases in frame from base 1. At the junction V is shortened by 6 bases and J by 6 bases, with 17 bases in between. The germline V gene provides CDR1 SGHTA and CDR2 FQGTGA. As to this clonotype: The antigen it binds to is not known. Base qualities are not recorded, but no much larger clone differs from it by a single base.

Material: PBMCs. The rearranged chain carries TRBV7-3 and TRBJ2-2; the D gene is possibly TRBD1, with 6 bases matching. The source is a human donor in good health (CMV status not recorded). Some clones in this sample may be carry-over from other donors' samples. The nucleotide sequence is given as TGTGCCAGCAGTTCCGGGACATCAGGCGCCGGGGAGCTGTTTTTT. It codes for CASSSGTSGAGELFF.